Following are 28 T cell receptor beta chains from one sample sequenced in a study of blood T cell repertoires in COVID-19. Method: immunoSEQ multiplex PCR; TCRdb's copy keeps in-frame clones and lacks some. The sample shows about 310,000 clones, roughly 91% of them seen only once. Sequenced sample: peripheral blood. These receptors were taken from a man aged 50 to 59 with active or convalescent COVID-19.

V usage is TRBV29-1 and J usage is TRBJ1-1; TRBD1 might be the D (6 bases). The CDR3 contains 12 residues. Per the germline V gene, CDR1 is SQVTM and CDR2 is ANQGSEA. V was clipped by 4 bases and J by 1 base, with 7 bases between them. The CDR3 here is CSVVGQNTEAFF. CDR3 nucleotides: TGCAGCGTTGTGGGACAGAACACTGAAGCTTTCTTT.

V is TRBV30 and J is TRBJ1-6; 8 bases are shared with TRBD1. The trim removed 5 bases at V and 9 bases at J, leaving 9 bases unmatched. The germline gives CDR1 GTSNPN, CDR2 SVGIG (reference sequence). This CDR3 comprises 14 residues. The CDR3 DNA sequence: TGTGCCTGGGGTTTTGGACAGGGTCTTTCACCCCTCCACTTT. Translating it yields CAWGFGQGLSPLHF.

The gene calls are TRBV9 and TRBJ2-5, with D possibly being TRBD2 (6 bases). Trimming left V 0 bases short and J 7 bases short, with 19 bases between. The CDR3 is 16 amino acids. Germline values: CDR1 SGDLS, CDR2 YYNGEE. The CDR3 is CASSVGSPSEVSTQYF. The CDR3, as DNA: TGTGCCAGCAGCGTAGGGTCCCCTAGCGAAGTCTCGACCCAGTACTTC.

This clone was picked up a small number of times. The rearrangement links TRBV5-1 to TRBJ2-7, with 7 bases that match TRBD1. The CDR3 covers 14 residues. V was pared by 4 bases and J by 2 bases, with 6 bases of the junction left unmatched. Germline V CDR1 and CDR2: SGHRS, YFSETQ. The CDR3 here is CASSEGQPPYEQYF. CDR3 nucleotides: TGCGCCAGCAGCGAGGGACAGCCCCCCTACGAGCAGTACTTC.

The chain couples TRBV19 to TRBJ2-3; 7 bases are a match to TRBD1. Trimming took 10 bases from V and 1 from J; bases not matched to a gene: 5. Per the germline V gene, CDR1 is LNHDA and CDR2 is SQIVND (reference sequence). The CDR3 is 13 residues long. Here the CDR3 DNA reads TGTGCCATCGCCGGGACAGGCACAGATACGCAGTATTTT. Translated: CAIAGTGTDTQYF.

V usage is TRBV11-2 and J usage is TRBJ2-1, with 11 bases aligning to TRBD2. This CDR3 spans 13 amino acids. The J segment lost 9 bases and the V segment lost 6 bases, leaving 4 bases of the junction unmatched. Per germline, CDR1 SGHAT and CDR2 FQNNGV. CDR3 sequence (DNA): TGTGCCAGCAGGGTAGCGGGAGGGTTTGAGCAGTTCTTC. Encoded protein: CASRVAGGFEQFF.

J is TRBJ2-7 and V is TRBV7-2, with D perhaps TRBD1 (6 bases). Germline V gives CDR1 SGHTA, CDR2 FQGNSA. Trimming cost V 3 bases and J 2 bases, with 17 bases left between them. This CDR3 comprises 16 residues. The CDR3 protein is CASSFSRAGVAYEQYF. The CDR3 nucleotides read TGTGCCAGCAGCTTCAGTCGGGCAGGGGTTGCCTACGAGCAGTACTTC.

The chain has TRBV5-4 and TRBJ1-6; 8 nucleotides agree with TRBD1. CDR3 length equals 15 residues. Germline V gene sequence: CDR1 SGHNT, CDR2 YYREEE (reference sequence). V gave up 4 bases and J gave up 7 bases; unmatched junction bases: 7. The CDR3 DNA reads TGTGCCAGCAGCCAGAGGACAGGGCTAAATTCACCCCTCCACTTT. Its protein is CASSQRTGLNSPLHF. The entire variable domain, with the rest obtained from reference TRBV5-4 and TRBJ1-6, is as follows: ETGVTQSPTHLIKTRGQQVTLRCSSQSGHNTVSWYQQALGQGPQFIFQYYREEENGRGNFPPRFSGLQFPNYSSELNVNALELDDSALYLCASSQRTGLNSPLHFGNGTRLTVT.

The chain couples TRBV6-1 to TRBJ1-4, with 7 bases lining up with TRBD1. Trimming cost V 3 bases and J 2 bases; bases outside gene matches: 3. This CDR3 is built from 15 residues. Per germline, CDR1 MNHNS and CDR2 SASEGT. CDR3 residues: CASSEGQITNEKLFF. CDR3 in DNA: TGTGCCAGCAGTGAGGGACAGATCACTAATGAAAAACTGTTTTTT.

This clone is a singleton in its sample. The CDR3 here is CASSLEGAYTEAFF. The CDR3 nucleotides are TGTGCCAGCAGTTTAGAGGGGGCGTACACTGAAGCTTTCTTT. The genes are TRBV28 and TRBJ1-1; 7 bases line up with TRBD1. CDR1 is MDHEN, CDR2 SYDVKM, per germline. The CDR3 runs 14 residues. V lost 2 bases and J lost 3; bases outside the gene matches: 3. Filled out from reference TRBV28 and TRBJ1-1, the complete variable domain reads DVKVTQSSRYLVKRTGEKVFLECVQDMDHENMFWYRQDPGLGLRLIYFSYDVKMKEKGDIPEGYSVSREKKERFSLILESASTNQTSMYLCASSLEGAYTEAFFGQGTRLTVV.

This chain joins TRBV4-2 and TRBJ2-3, with 9 nucleotides matching TRBD2. J was trimmed by 2 bases and V by 0 bases; bases with no gene match: 3. This CDR3 is 16 amino acids long. Germline CDR1 is LGHNA and CDR2 is YNFKEQ. Here the CDR3 DNA reads TGTGCCAGCAGCCAAGAGCCTAGCGGGAACACAGATACGCAGTATTTT. Protein product: CASSQEPSGNTDTQYF.

The CDR3 here is CASSQTDSNQPQHF. DNA of the CDR3: TGTGCCAGTAGTCAAACAGATAGCAATCAGCCCCAGCATTTT. The V gene is TRBV19, the J gene TRBJ1-5; no firm D call. V dropped 5 bases and J dropped 0 bases, with 8 bases sitting between them. The CDR3 covers 14 residues. Germline V CDR1 and CDR2: LNHDA, SQIVND (reference sequence).

The V gene is TRBV6-5, the J gene TRBJ1-3; D remains unclear. Germline assignment: CDR1 MNHEY and CDR2 SVGAGI. This CDR3 region has 15 residues. Trimming removed 5 bases from V and 0 bases from J, with 11 bases in between. The CDR3 spells CASSPLSNSGNTIYF. DNA of the CDR3: TGTGCCAGCAGTCCCCTAAGTAACTCTGGAAACACCATATATTTT.

The chain couples TRBV7-2 to TRBJ1-1, with TRBD1 matching 7 bases. Unmatched junction bases numbered 9, after V lost 6 bases and J lost 5 bases. Looked up from germline, CDR1 is SGHTA and CDR2 is FQGNSA. This CDR3 spans 14 amino acids. The CDR3 loop is CASRRQGKGTEAFF. CDR3 bases: TGTGCCAGCAGACGACAGGGAAAGGGTACTGAAGCTTTCTTT.

This chain connects TRBV7-2 to TRBJ1-5; D gene uncertain. The V and J ends lost 1 base and 15 bases respectively, with 16 bases between them. The CDR3 is 13 amino acids. Germline CDR1 is SGHTA and CDR2 is FQGNSA. As DNA, the CDR3 is TGTGCCAGCAGCTTAGGGGTCCTAAACAGCCCGCATTTT. Its translation: CASSLGVLNSPHF.

The chain is built from TRBV2 and TRBJ2-7; TRBD1 matches at 7 bases. CDR3 length equals 14 residues. Germline V gene lookup returns CDR1 SNHLY and CDR2 FYNNEI. J was trimmed by 2 bases and V by 4 bases; bases with no gene match: 5. The CDR3 DNA sequence: TGTGCCAGCAGTGCCGGACAGGCGACCTACGAGCAGTACTTC. This translates into CASSAGQATYEQYF.

The rearrangement joins TRBV28 to TRBJ1-3; D may be TRBD1 (5 bases). Germline lookup yields CDR1 MDHEN and CDR2 SYDVKM. The CDR3 is made up of 14 amino acids. Trimming left V 7 bases short and J 0 bases short, with 10 bases between. This CDR3 is CASIDSYSGNTIYF. The CDR3 nucleotides are TGTGCCAGCATAGACAGTTACTCTGGAAACACCATATATTTT.

The rearrangement joins TRBV5-5 to TRBJ2-6; unclear D gene. The CDR3 loop spans 16 amino acids. Germline CDR1 reads SGHKS; CDR2 reads YYEKEE (reference sequence). Trimming shortened V by 0 bases and J by 2 bases, and 9 bases separated the two germline ends. CDR3 sequence reads: CASSLGTAPGANVLTF. In DNA form, the CDR3 reads TGTGCCAGCAGCTTGGGTACAGCACCTGGGGCCAACGTCCTGACTTTC.

The gene calls are TRBV19 and TRBJ1-5, with D perhaps matching TRBD1 (6 bases). CDR3 length: 14 residues. Looked up from germline, CDR1 is LNHDA and CDR2 is SQIVND (reference sequence). Trimming shortened V by 3 bases and J by 5 bases, and 11 bases separated the two germline ends. In nucleotides, the CDR3 is TGTGCCAGTAGTATCGTGGCAGGGGATCAGCCCCAGCATTTT. Residues: CASSIVAGDQPQHF.

V is TRBV7-9 and J is TRBJ2-6; no clear D. V lost 1 base to trimming and J lost 4 bases, with 5 bases between them. Germline loops: CDR1 SEHNR, CDR2 FQNEAQ (reference sequence). The CDR3 spans 14 residues. For the CDR3, the DNA is TGTGCCAGCAGCTTAGACAGAGGGGCCAACGTCCTGACTTTC. Translation gives CASSLDRGANVLTF.

This clone came up once. V and J are TRBV10-3 and TRBJ2-6; D remains ambiguous. Germline V gene sequence: CDR1 ENHRY, CDR2 SYGVKD. Trimming took off 3 bases at V and 8 bases at J, with 8 bases between the two ends. The CDR3 loop spans 13 amino acids. The CDR3 region has the DNA TGTGCCATCAGTGACAGGCAGACCAACGTCCTGACTTTC. Its translation: CAISDRQTNVLTF.

The chain employs TRBV3-1 (or the pseudogene TRBV3-2) and TRBJ2-7, with D possibly being TRBD1 (6 bases). Trimming removed 2 bases at V and 2 bases at J, with 10 bases between. The CDR3 spans 14 residues. Germline V gene lookup returns CDR1 LGHDT and CDR2 YNNKEL (reference sequence). In nucleotides, the CDR3 is TGTGCCAGCAGCCAAATAGGACAGACCTACGAGCAGTACTTC. This sequence encodes CASSQIGQTYEQYF.

The chain recombines TRBV19 with TRBJ2-2; TRBD1 matches 7 bases. V trimming: 5 bases; J trimming: 4 bases; junction bases outside the gene matches: 7. This CDR3 is 15 amino acids long. CDR1 LNHDA and CDR2 SQIVND come from the germline V gene (reference sequence). The CDR3 DNA follows: TGTGCCAGTAGTCCGATAGGACAGGCCACCGGGGAGCTGTTTTTT. This translates into CASSPIGQATGELFF.

V usage is TRBV3-1 (or the pseudogene TRBV3-2) and J usage is TRBJ1-2; 8 bases fit TRBD1. J was trimmed by 7 bases and V by 8 bases; bases with no gene match: 3. The CDR3 spans 11 residues. The V gene's germline CDR1 is LGHDT and CDR2 YNNKEL (reference sequence). The CDR3 is CASGQGIGYTF. In nucleotides, the CDR3 is TGTGCCAGCGGACAGGGTATTGGCTACACCTTC.

Many counts were recorded for this clone. The rearrangement joins TRBV11-2 to TRBJ1-3; D unclear. From germline, CDR1 is SGHAT and CDR2 FQNNGV. The CDR3 loop spans 14 amino acids. Deletions cut 2 bases from V and 3 bases from J, with 8 bases between. The CDR3 DNA sequence: TGTGCCAGCAGCTTAAACTTTGTTGGAAACACCATATATTTT. This gives the protein CASSLNFVGNTIYF. The full variable domain, with the rest looked up from reference TRBV11-2 and TRBJ1-3, is EAGVAQSPRYKIIEKRQSVAFWCNPISGHATLYWYQQILGQGPKLLIQFQNNGVVDDSQLPKDRFSAERLKGVDSTLKIQPAKLEDSAVYLCASSLNFVGNTIYFGEGSWLTVV.

V gene TRBV11-2 combines with J gene TRBJ2-1, with TRBD1 matching 8 bases. J was trimmed by 5 bases and V by 4 bases; bases with no gene match: 7. CDR1 is SGHAT and CDR2 is FQNNGV in the germline V gene. This CDR3 has 15 amino acids. CDR3 loop: CASSSGQGWDNEQFF. The CDR3 DNA sequence: TGTGCCAGCAGCTCAGGACAGGGATGGGACAATGAGCAGTTCTTC.

CDR3 nucleotides: TGTGCCAGCATCTGGTTAGGGGCGCAACCAGATACGCAGTATTTT. It yields the protein CASIWLGAQPDTQYF. This sequence joins TRBV2 and TRBJ2-3, with D possibly being TRBD1 (5 bases). V dropped 7 bases and J dropped 4 bases, with 18 bases sitting between them. The CDR3 covers 15 residues. CDR1 and CDR2 from the germline V gene are SNHLY and FYNNEI.

This chain joins TRBV10-3 and TRBJ1-3; D remains ambiguous. Trimming shortened V by 3 bases and J by 3 bases, and 9 bases separated the two germline ends. In germline, CDR1 is ENHRY, CDR2 SYGVKD. The CDR3 runs 14 residues. In DNA, the CDR3 is TGTGCCATCAGTGATCCGAGTGGTGGAAACACCATATATTTT. Translation: CAISDPSGGNTIYF.